This TCR beta chain was documented in a study of blood T cell repertoires in COVID-19. This table comes from immunoSEQ multiplex PCR, and its TCRdb copy is limited to in-frame clones, with some not included. The profile covers roughly 220,000 clones, with roughly 81% appearing a single time and 7.5% taken by the ten largest. V was pared by 4 bases and J by 5 bases, with 5 bases of the junction left unmatched. Germline lookup yields CDR1 LGHNA and CDR2 YSLEER. The CDR3 length is 14 residues. The sequenced sample was peripheral blood. The receptor's source is a woman of 80 years or more with COVID-19, enrolled during active disease. This sequence joins TRBV4-3 and TRBJ2-3; 8 bases are shared with TRBD2. The chain's CDR3 is CASSRGLAGDTQYF. In nucleotides, the CDR3 is TGCGCCAGCAGCCGCGGACTAGCAGGAGATACGCAGTATTTT.